This paragraph covers one T cell receptor (beta chain) sequence. It lacks a known antigen. Within one base of it there is no much larger clone, and no base qualities were kept. From the cysteine up to the phenylalanine, the CDR3 has a length of 17 residues. The kept DNA is CDR3 alone, 51 bases in frame from the first base. After removal of 5 bases from V and 7 bases from J, the junction retains 16 bases not matched to a gene. Reading the germline V gene gives CDR1 SGHNT and CDR2 YENEEA. Library generation was performed with RT-PCR. For sequencing, an Illumina MiSeq was employed. Using fastp trimming at Q25 and MiXCR clonotype assembly, TCRdb reanalyzed the public sequencing data and kept in-frame beta chains. Rows are combined by CDR3 protein, so each entry shows the most common genes and DNA. Within this sample are approximately 720,000 distinct CDR3 sequences, with 14% of them counted one time only. Of the sample, roughly 3.9% is held by the ten largest clones.

The record originates from a study listed by TCRdb under 2016. The receptor was derived from a female donor in good health, serving as a healthy control. The chain is assembled from TRBV11-3 and TRBJ2-1; 8 central bases correspond to TRBD2. Sequenced input: memory CD4+ T cells from blood. CDR3 loop: CASSPSGEIAGRNEQFF. The nucleotide sequence reads TGTGCCAGCAGCCCATCGGGTGAGATAGCGGGAAGGAATGAGCAGTTCTTC.